The rows below give T cell receptor beta chains drawn from one sample of a study of blood T cells in healthy people across ages. A single record per CDR3 protein comes from TCRdb applying MiXCR to the 5' RACE reads. Found here are approximately 320,000 distinct CDR3 sequences, 25% to 30% of them singletons; the top ten hold 25% to 30%. Sequencing was carried out using blood. All receptors derive from a woman in her 70s in good health. CDR3s leave out the opening cysteine and the closing phenylalanine or tryptophan. Only part of the rows carry a size: once, few, many, or a class if the clone is expanded.

abundance: few; v_gene: TRBV28; CDR3aa: ASTPRTDTQY
abundance: -; v_gene: TRBV12-5; CDR3aa: ASGYDEYNEQF
abundance: -; v_gene: TRBV29-1; CDR3aa: SVVAALNEKLF
abundance: -; v_gene: TRBV4-3; CDR3aa: ASSRGTSPTQETQY
abundance: few; v_gene: TRBV4-3; CDR3aa: ASSQESGAYSPLH
abundance: few; v_gene: TRBV6-5; CDR3aa: ASSYARDGVTQY
abundance: -; v_gene: TRBV25-1; CDR3aa: ASSGLAGEQY
abundance: many; v_gene: TRBV20-1; CDR3aa: SARDLGTYEQY
abundance: few; v_gene: TRBV20-1; CDR3aa: SVQGVNGYT
abundance: -; v_gene: TRBV20-1; CDR3aa: SARAPTGTDTQY
abundance: -; v_gene: TRBV11-2; CDR3aa: ASSLDLGPANEKLF
abundance: many; v_gene: TRBV12-3/TRBV12-4; CDR3aa: ASSLRGLQEKLF
abundance: few; v_gene: TRBV28; CDR3aa: ASRGGGRGSYNEQF
abundance: many; v_gene: TRBV29-1; CDR3aa: SAGDSGRAYEQY
abundance: few; v_gene: TRBV25-1; CDR3aa: ASSEFTGGETQY
abundance: -; v_gene: TRBV5-1; CDR3aa: ASSLGAGSSYNEQL
abundance: many; v_gene: TRBV29-1; CDR3aa: SVEDPRQGGETQY
abundance: -; v_gene: TRBV24-1; CDR3aa: ATSDPSGGRGNEQF
abundance: -; v_gene: TRBV7-3; CDR3aa: AGKRLALSYNEQF
abundance: -; v_gene: TRBV20-1; CDR3aa: SATRQEEGNQPQH
abundance: -; v_gene: TRBV29-1; CDR3aa: SAFGLAGGGGEQF
abundance: -; v_gene: TRBV7-8; CDR3aa: ASSSRTSNHYEQY
abundance: few; v_gene: TRBV7-2; CDR3aa: ASSPRTGSETQY
abundance: many; v_gene: TRBV10-2; CDR3aa: ASSGDGETQY